Shown below are 24 T cell receptor beta chains from a single sample sequenced in a study of Graves' ophthalmopathy and Graves' hyperthyroidism. Investigators amplified TCR beta CDR3 regions from RNA transcripts. Following a first-round RT-PCR that used HTBI primers, a second-round multiplex PCR was carried out. TCRdb fed the multiplex PCR reads into MiXCR, producing one record per CDR3 protein. The table has roughly 350,000 distinct CDR3 sequences, about 17% seen once. The sequencing input was peripheral blood. The receptors come from an adult woman with stable Graves' hyperthyroidism.

In its sample, this clonotype was seen many times. The chain recombines TRBV6-5 with TRBJ2-7, with 7 bases identical to TRBD1. The trim removed 6 bases at V and 6 bases at J, leaving 8 bases unmatched. The CDR3 totals 13 residues. CDR1 is MNHEY, CDR2 SVGAGI, per germline. In nucleotides, the CDR3 is TGTGCCAGCAGCTTAGACAGGGTAGCCGAGCAGTACTTC. Residues: CASSLDRVAEQYF.

The chain employs TRBV20-1 and TRBJ2-2; D is uncertain. The CDR3 runs 13 residues. Trimming cost V 4 bases and J 6 bases, with 12 bases left between them. Per germline, CDR1 DFQATT and CDR2 SNEGSKA (reference sequence). The CDR3, as DNA: TGCAGTGCTAACAGTCCCCTCGCCGGGGAGCTGTTTTTT. Its translation: CSANSPLAGELFF.

V is TRBV6-1 and J is TRBJ2-7, with 7 bases that match TRBD1. The CDR3 has 15 residues. Trimming at V came to 8 bases and at J to 1 base, leaving 11 bases not matched to a gene. Germline V gene data show CDR1 as MNHNS and CDR2 as SASEGT. The CDR3, as DNA: TGTGCCAGCCACGGACGGACAGGATCATCCTACGAGCAGTACTTC. Its protein product is CASHGRTGSSYEQYF.

V is TRBV5-4 and J is TRBJ2-7; D perhaps matches TRBD2 (6 bases). The V gene lost 4 bases and the J gene lost 4 bases, with 15 bases spanning the gap. CDR3 length: 14 amino acids. The germline V gene has CDR1 SGHNT and CDR2 YYREEE (reference sequence). In DNA, the CDR3 is TGTGCCAGCAGCCGAAGCGGGCGTCGTTACGAGCAGTACTTC. This sequence encodes CASSRSGRRYEQYF.

This clonotype was found many times. The V and J genes are TRBV28 and TRBJ1-5; 8 bases align to TRBD1. With 5 bases clipped from V and 5 bases from J, the junction kept 5 bases outside the gene matches. Germline V gene lookup returns CDR1 MDHEN and CDR2 SYDVKM. The CDR3 spans 14 residues. This CDR3 reads CASSPDRAYQPQHF. CDR3 sequence (DNA): TGTGCCAGCAGTCCGGACAGGGCCTATCAGCCCCAGCATTTT.

This clonotype was picked up many times. The chain couples TRBV5-1 to TRBJ2-2, with 13 bases identical to TRBD2. With V trimmed by 5 bases and J by 2 bases, 9 bases remained unmatched. In germline, CDR1 is SGHRS, CDR2 YFSETQ. There are 18 residues in the CDR3. CDR3 sequence: CASRDGTSGTLNTGELFF. CDR3 DNA sequence: TGCGCCAGCAGGGACGGGACTAGCGGGACTCTAAACACCGGGGAGCTGTTTTTT.

Many counts were recorded for this clonotype. The rearrangement uses TRBV28 and TRBJ2-5; D assignment may be TRBD1 or TRBD2 (5 bases each). The CDR3 covers 14 residues. Per germline, CDR1 MDHEN and CDR2 SYDVKM. Trimming shortened V by 5 bases and J by 2 bases, and 12 bases separated the two germline ends. DNA of the CDR3: TGTGCCAGCAGTGAGGGACGGGTGCAAGAGACCCAGTACTTC. Protein sequence: CASSEGRVQETQYF.

This clonotype occurred many times. This rearrangement joins TRBV18 to TRBJ2-5, with 7 bases fitting TRBD1. Germline-derived CDR1 and CDR2 are KGHSH and LQKENI. V was pared by 3 bases and J by 5 bases, with 9 bases of the junction left unmatched. This CDR3 spans 15 amino acids. The CDR3 protein is CASSPTGTPRETQYF. Written as DNA, the CDR3 is TGTGCCAGCTCACCGACAGGGACCCCCCGGGAGACCCAGTACTTC.

This clonotype was recorded many times. This chain uses TRBV5-1 with TRBJ2-2; 7 nucleotides line up with TRBD1. Germline CDR1 reads SGHRS; CDR2 reads YFSETQ. The CDR3 is 15 residues long. Trimming took 2 bases from V and 6 from J; bases not matched to a gene: 7. The CDR3 protein is CASSFPSQGAGELFF. CDR3 in DNA: TGCGCCAGCAGCTTTCCTTCGCAGGGGGCCGGGGAGCTGTTTTTT.

This clonotype was seen at least ten times. This sequence joins TRBV28 and TRBJ1-2, with D maybe TRBD1 (5 bases). The CDR3 has 14 amino acids. Trimming took off 3 bases at V and 2 bases at J, with 10 bases between the two ends. Per the germline V gene, CDR1 is MDHEN and CDR2 is SYDVKM. The CDR3 reads CASSLATENYGYTF. The CDR3 DNA reads TGTGCCAGCAGTTTGGCGACAGAGAACTATGGCTACACCTTC.

In its sample, this clonotype was seen many times. This chain connects TRBV19 to TRBJ1-2, with unresolved D. V was pared by 3 bases and J by 0 bases, with 8 bases between. Looked up from germline, CDR1 is LNHDA and CDR2 is SQIVND (reference sequence). This CDR3 is built from 14 residues. CDR3 sequence: CASSIYEANYGYTF. CDR3 in DNA: TGTGCCAGTAGTATTTATGAAGCTAACTATGGCTACACCTTC.

This clonotype was seen more than once but under ten times. This may be a read error: a much more frequent sequence differs by one nucleotide. The chain carries TRBV6-1 and TRBJ2-5, with TRBD2 as a possible D gene (5 bases). The CDR3 has 14 amino acids. Germline lookup yields CDR1 MNHNS and CDR2 SASEGT. CDR3 coding DNA: TGTGCCAGCAGACTAACCGGACTCCAAGAGACCCAGTGCTTC. Translating it yields CASRLTGLQETQCF.

The table lists this clonotype with many counts. This rearrangement joins TRBV2 to TRBJ2-7, with D possibly TRBD1 on 5 matching bases. From germline, CDR1 is SNHLY and CDR2 FYNNEI. CDR3 size: 14 residues. Between the trimmed V and J ends, which lost 2 bases and 0 bases, there was a span of 8 bases. The CDR3 is CASSERQSSYEQYF. The CDR3 DNA reads as TGTGCCAGCAGTGAAAGACAGTCCTCCTACGAGCAGTACTTC. Supplemented by reference TRBV2 and TRBJ2-7, the full variable domain reads EPEVTQTPSHQVTQMGQEVILRCVPISNHLYFYWYRQILGQKVEFLVSFYNNEISEKSEIFDDQFSVERPDGSNFTLKIRSTKLEDSAMYFCASSERQSSYEQYFGPGTRLTVT.

This clonotype has at least ten counts. The chain has TRBV6-5 and TRBJ1-6; D not resolved. Looked up from germline, CDR1 is MNHEY and CDR2 is SVGAGI. Trimming removed 2 bases from V and 8 bases from J, with 10 bases in between. The CDR3 extends over 14 amino acids. CDR3 sequence: CASSYLTNDSPLHF. CDR3 coding DNA: TGTGCCAGCAGTTACCTCACAAACGATTCACCCCTCCACTTT.

Many counts were recorded for this clonotype. This rearrangement joins TRBV10-2 to TRBJ2-7; D gene uncertain. CDR3 length: 11 amino acids. The V gene lost 6 bases and the J gene lost 4 bases, with 7 bases spanning the gap. Germline-derived CDR1 and CDR2 are WSHSY and SAAADI. The CDR3 sequence is CASSVGYEQYF. CDR3 DNA sequence: TGCGCCAGCAGCGTGGGATACGAGCAGTACTTC.

This clonotype was observed at least ten times. J is TRBJ1-1 and V is TRBV6-5; D not certain. The germline V and J ends were trimmed by 7 bases and 1 base, with 16 bases remaining between them. Germline loops: CDR1 MNHEY, CDR2 SVGAGI. This CDR3 region has 15 residues. CDR3 sequence reads: CASTLLLGENTEAFF. The CDR3 DNA follows: TGTGCCAGCACCCTCCTTTTGGGTGAGAACACTGAAGCTTTCTTT.

CDR3: CASSPPGQGGAEAFF. CDR3 nucleotides: TGTGCCAGCAGTCCCCCGGGACAGGGGGGCGCTGAAGCTTTCTTT. The J gene is TRBJ1-1, the V gene TRBV28; 11 bases are shared with TRBD1. The trim removed 5 bases at V and 6 bases at J, leaving 8 bases unmatched. CDR3 length equals 15 residues. Germline lookup yields CDR1 MDHEN and CDR2 SYDVKM.

This clonotype was seen a few times. The rearrangement links TRBV6-1 to TRBJ2-2; D perhaps matches TRBD1 (6 bases). The V end was cut by 7 bases, the J end by 1 base, with 13 bases between. The germline V gene has CDR1 MNHNS and CDR2 SASEGT. CDR3 length equals 15 residues. The CDR3 DNA is TGTGCCAGCACCTTAGGACAGTGGAACACCGGGGAGCTGTTTTTT. It codes for CASTLGQWNTGELFF.

Ten or more counts support this clonotype. The rearrangement links TRBV27 to TRBJ1-2; tentatively, D is TRBD1 (5 bases). Germline CDR1 and CDR2: MNHEY and SMNVEV (reference sequence). The CDR3 extends over 13 amino acids. V lost 2 bases to trimming and J lost 8 bases, with 12 bases between them. The CDR3 coding sequence is TGTGCCAGCAGTTTAGCGCCGCAGGGAGGCTACACCTTC. It is translated as CASSLAPQGGYTF.

This clonotype occurred many times. The gene calls are TRBV7-2 and TRBJ2-2; D call uncertain. V was trimmed by 4 bases and J by 7 bases, leaving 7 bases between them. The CDR3 covers 12 residues. Germline CDR1 SGHTA, CDR2 FQGNSA. CDR3: CASSSRLGELFF. In DNA, the CDR3 is TGTGCCAGCAGCTCCCGTCTCGGGGAGCTGTTTTTT.

A few counts support this clonotype. The chain carries TRBV7-2 and TRBJ2-2, with D possibly matching TRBD2 (6 bases). From germline, CDR1 is SGHTA and CDR2 FQGNSA. This CDR3 spans 17 amino acids. The V and J ends lost 0 bases and 4 bases respectively, with 15 bases between them. The CDR3 nucleotides read TGTGCCAGCAGCTTAGCGCCATGGGACGGGGGCACCGGGGAGCTGTTTTTT. Translated, it gives CASSLAPWDGGTGELFF. Full variable domain (outside the CDR3, taken from reference TRBV7-2 and TRBJ2-2): GAGVSQSPSNKVTEKGKDVELRCDPISGHTALYWYRQSLGQGLEFLIYFQGNSAPDKSGLPSDRFSAERTGGSVSTLTIQRTQQEDSAVYLCASSLAPWDGGTGELFFGEGSRLTVL.

This clonotype was picked up many times. This rearrangement joins TRBV6-1 to TRBJ1-1; D gene uncertain. CDR1 is MNHNS, CDR2 SASEGT, per germline. Trimming stripped 7 bases from V and 1 base from J, with 13 bases between. The CDR3 length is 14 residues. Here the CDR3 DNA reads TGTGCCAGCAACCCACGACACAGGAACACTGAAGCTTTCTTT. Protein sequence: CASNPRHRNTEAFF.

This chain connects TRBV28 to TRBJ2-7, with 7 nucleotides matching TRBD1. CDR1 and CDR2 from the germline V gene are MDHEN and SYDVKM. Germline trimming cut 3 bases from V and 2 bases from J; bases unmatched to any gene: 7. The CDR3 contains 15 residues. CDR3: CASSFRDSNAYEQYF. DNA of the CDR3: TGTGCCAGCAGTTTCCGGGACAGTAACGCCTACGAGCAGTACTTC.

This chain connects TRBV20-1 to TRBJ2-7; D perhaps matches TRBD2 (6 bases). Trimming removed 5 bases from V and 0 bases from J, with 14 bases in between. From germline, CDR1 is DFQATT and CDR2 SNEGSKA (reference sequence). The CDR3 extends over 14 amino acids. As DNA, the CDR3 is TGCAGTGCTGGTAGCGGATTTACCTCCTACGAGCAGTACTTC. Its translation is CSAGSGFTSYEQYF.